The rows below give T cell receptor beta chains drawn from one sample of a study of blood T cell repertoires in COVID-19. Produced via immunoSEQ multiplex PCR; TCRdb's table is partial and in-frame only. Altogether around 45,000 clones are present, approximately 71% being singletons, with the ten largest covering 5.5% to 8%. What was sequenced was peripheral blood. These receptors all stem from a man of 80 years or more with acute or convalescent COVID-19. Both conserved end residues are part of each CDR3. D genes are given only for firm matches. Expanded clones are given a class, and other clones once, few, many or no size at all.

>13|-|TRBJ1-4|TRBV2|-
CASSGQINEKLFF
TGTGCCAGCAGTGGCCAGATTAATGAAAAACTGTTTTTT
>14|-|TRBJ2-1|TRBV18|-
CASSPTTVYNEQFF
TGTGCCAGCTCCCCGACCACAGTATACAATGAGCAGTTCTTC
>16|TRBD2|TRBJ2-3|TRBV7-9|-
CASSLWVGRAQDTQYF
TGTGCCAGCAGCTTATGGGTCGGGAGGGCCCAAGATACGCAGTATTTT
>10|TRBD2|TRBJ2-1|TRBV6-5|-
CASGRGEQFF
TGTGCCAGCGGGAGGGGTGAGCAGTTCTTC
>16|TRBD1|TRBJ1-5|TRBV18|medium-sized
CASSPLRTGQAQPQHF
TGTGCCAGCTCACCACTCAGGACAGGCCAGGCTCAGCCCCAGCATTTT
>15|-|TRBJ2-7|TRBV7-2|-
CASSLAPASVNEQYF
TGTGCCAGCAGCTTAGCGCCTGCTAGCGTCAACGAGCAGTACTTC
>16|-|TRBJ2-5|TRBV7-7|-
CASSLLQTGADETQYF
TGTGCTAGCAGCTTACTACAAACGGGTGCGGATGAGACCCAGTACTTC
>15|TRBD1|TRBJ2-3|TRBV6-1|-
CASSEAQGGTDTQYF
TGTGCCAGCAGTGAAGCTCAGGGGGGCACAGATACGCAGTATTTT
>14|-|TRBJ1-1|TRBV19|-
CASSFRGGVAEAFF
TGTGCCAGTAGTTTCCGGGGGGGCGTCGCTGAAGCTTTCTTT
>16|TRBD1|TRBJ1-1|TRBV5-8|-
CASSRNRGALDTEAFF
TGTGCCAGCAGCAGAAACAGGGGTGCATTGGACACTGAAGCTTTCTTT
>15|-|TRBJ1-5|TRBV6-6|-
CASRHGQPSNQPQHF
TGTGCCAGCAGACATGGACAGCCTAGCAATCAGCCCCAGCATTTT
>18|TRBD2|TRBJ2-7|TRBV5-1|-
CASSPSGRSPLNVYEQYF
TGCGCCAGCAGCCCCAGCGGGAGGTCGCCCCTTAACGTCTACGAGCAGTACTTC
>14|TRBD1|TRBJ1-1|TRBV29-1|many
CSVEADRGGTEAFF
TGCAGCGTTGAAGCAGACAGGGGGGGAACTGAAGCTTTCTTT
>13|TRBD2|TRBJ2-5|TRBV3-1/TRBV3-2|-
CASSPGLAGTQYF
TGTGCCAGCAGCCCCGGACTAGCTGGGACCCAGTACTTC
>15|TRBD2|TRBJ2-3|TRBV5-1|-
CASTVAGEGTDTQYF
TGCGCCAGCACGGTAGCGGGGGAGGGCACAGATACGCAGTATTTT
>15|TRBD1|TRBJ1-1|TRBV6-5|-
CASSKGFTGDTEAFF
TGTGCCAGCAGCAAAGGGTTTACAGGGGACACTGAAGCTTTCTTT
>15|TRBD1|TRBJ2-1|TRBV2|-
CASTDPDRGNNEQFF
TGTGCCAGCACGGACCCGGACAGGGGGAACAATGAGCAGTTCTTC
>14|-|TRBJ2-1|TRBV14|few
CASSPTGSYNEQFF
TGTGCCAGCAGCCCGACAGGATCCTACAATGAGCAGTTCTTC
>15|-|TRBJ2-1|TRBV30|-
CAWSLASRFYNEQFF
TGTGCCTGGAGTCTAGCCTCCCGGTTTTACAATGAGCAGTTCTTC
>12|-|TRBJ2-7|TRBV2|-
CASSLQGGEQYF
TGTGCCAGCAGTTTACAGGGCGGTGAGCAGTACTTC
>14|-|TRBJ2-2|TRBV7-2|few
CASSQDLLPGELFF
TGTGCCAGCAGCCAAGACTTACTGCCCGGGGAGCTGTTTTTT
>14|-|TRBJ1-5|TRBV19|-
CASSPTFSLEPQHF
TGTGCCAGTAGTCCGACATTCTCCCTGGAGCCCCAGCATTTT
>17|TRBD1|TRBJ1-1|TRBV7-9|-
CASSLGLGGQGNTEAFF
TGTGCCAGCAGCTTAGGACTAGGGGGACAGGGGAACACTGAAGCTTTCTTT
>16|-|TRBJ1-5|TRBV19|-
CASSIPQDGGNQPQHF
TGTGCCAGTAGTATACCCCAGGACGGGGGCAATCAGCCCCAGCATTTT
>12|TRBD1|TRBJ2-7|TRBV6-2/TRBV6-3|-
CASSYLDRGLLF
TGTGCCAGCAGTTACCTCGACAGGGGGCTCCTCTTC
>13|TRBD1|TRBJ1-1|TRBV13|once
CASSSQGGTEAFF
TGTGCCAGCAGCTCCCAGGGGGGCACTGAAGCTTTCTTT
>14|TRBD1|TRBJ2-7|TRBV2|few
CASDFRQGVGEQYF
TGTGCCAGCGATTTCAGGCAGGGGGTTGGCGAGCAGTACTTC
>16|TRBD1|TRBJ2-1|TRBV12-5|-
CASGRGGDRVHNEQFF
TGTGCTAGTGGTCGGGGTGGGGACAGGGTCCACAATGAGCAGTTCTTC
>14|-|TRBJ2-2|TRBV3-1/TRBV3-2|-
CASRQQGGTGELFF
TGTGCCAGCAGACAACAGGGAGGCACCGGGGAGCTGTTTTTT
>15|TRBD1|TRBJ2-7|TRBV11-3|-
CASREGGTGFYEQYF
TGTGCCAGCAGGGAAGGGGGGACAGGCTTCTACGAGCAGTACTTC
>11|-|TRBJ1-1|TRBV30|-
CAWSGWTEAFF
TGTGCCTGGAGTGGATGGACAGAAGCTTTCTTT
>17|TRBD2|TRBJ2-2|TRBV7-2|-
CASSLPRTSGNTGELFF
TGTGCCAGCAGCTTACCTAGGACTAGCGGAAACACCGGGGAGCTGTTTTTT
>14|TRBD2|TRBJ2-1|TRBV7-9|once
CASSLELAGDSAFF
TGTGCCAGCAGCTTAGAACTAGCGGGAGATTCTGCGTTCTTC
>13|-|TRBJ1-2|TRBV5-5|few
CASTSGLNYGYTF
TGTGCCAGCACTTCGGGACTCAACTATGGCTACACCTTC
>14|TRBD1|TRBJ1-2|TRBV5-1|-
CASSLTGGLGGYTF
TGCGCCAGCAGCTTGACAGGGGGCTTAGGTGGCTACACCTTC
>14|TRBD1|TRBJ2-7|TRBV6-2/TRBV6-3|-
CASSYSTGFREQYF
TGTGCCAGCAGCTACTCGACAGGGTTTAGGGAGCAGTACTTC
>15|-|TRBJ1-2|TRBV6-6|medium-sized
CASMVSRVGNYGYTF
TGTGCCAGCATGGTATCCCGGGTCGGTAACTATGGCTACACCTTC
>15|TRBD1|TRBJ2-7|TRBV29-1|few
CSATPLDRWGGEQYF
TGCAGCGCTACCCCGTTGGACAGGTGGGGCGGCGAGCAGTACTTC
>15|TRBD2|TRBJ2-2|TRBV4-2|-
CASSQGGLTTGELFF
TGTGCCAGCAGCCAAGGGGGACTAACAACCGGGGAGCTGTTTTTT
>14|TRBD1|TRBJ2-2|TRBV30|many
CAWSRTGITGELFF
TGTGCCTGGAGTAGGACAGGGATCACCGGGGAGCTGTTTTTT
>15|-|TRBJ1-3|TRBV7-6|once
CASSLHTSSGNTIYF
TGTGCCAGCAGCTTACACACTAGCTCTGGAAACACCATATATTTT
>16|-|TRBJ1-5|TRBV5-8|-
CASSLVTAYSNQPQHF
TGTGCCAGCAGCTTGGTGACAGCATATAGCAATCAGCCCCAGCATTTT